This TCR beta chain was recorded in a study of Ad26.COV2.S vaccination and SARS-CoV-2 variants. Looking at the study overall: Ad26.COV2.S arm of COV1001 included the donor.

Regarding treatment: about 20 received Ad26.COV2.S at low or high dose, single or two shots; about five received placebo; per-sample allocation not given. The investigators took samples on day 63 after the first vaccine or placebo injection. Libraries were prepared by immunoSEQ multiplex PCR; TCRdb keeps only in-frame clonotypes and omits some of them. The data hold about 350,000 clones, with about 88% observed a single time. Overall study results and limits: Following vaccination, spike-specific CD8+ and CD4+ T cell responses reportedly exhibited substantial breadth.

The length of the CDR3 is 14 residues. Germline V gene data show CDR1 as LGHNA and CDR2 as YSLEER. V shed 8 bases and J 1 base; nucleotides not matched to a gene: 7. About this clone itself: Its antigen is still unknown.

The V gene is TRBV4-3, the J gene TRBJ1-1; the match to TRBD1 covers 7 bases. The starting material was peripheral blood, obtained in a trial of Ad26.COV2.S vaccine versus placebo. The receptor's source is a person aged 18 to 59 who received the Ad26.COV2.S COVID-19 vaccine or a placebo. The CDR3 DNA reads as TGCGCCAGCGGTCCGGGACAGCCGAACACTGAAGCTTTCTTT. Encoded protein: CASGPGQPNTEAFF.